This T cell receptor beta chain is drawn from a study of human T cells and chemical hapten exposure. Across the study: Among samples, TCR yields varied mainly because of small differences in pooled library volume.

Sample time point: patch test 2, 6 weeks after DPC sensitization. Treatment of the sample: therapeutic diphenylcyclopropenone sensitization with weekly scalp DPC. The sample holds many counts of this clonotype. The antigen remains unidentified. General study findings and limits: Expanded TCRs formed significantly more large CDR3 similarity clusters than controls.

The library attached unique molecular identifiers to individual cDNA molecules. One entry per CDR3 protein, called by TCRdb with MiXCR from the RACE reads. The repertoire holds about 400,000 distinct CDR3 sequences, with nearly 6.5% as singletons. CDR1 is MNHEY, CDR2 SVGEGT, per germline. V dropped 0 bases and J dropped 3; count of bases not matched to a gene: 9. This CDR3 has 18 residues. The chain carries TRBV6-2 or TRBV6-3 and TRBJ2-1, with 9 bases that match TRBD1. The clonotype originates from a woman between 18 and 30 years old with alopecia areata. Some clones in this sample may be carry-over from other donors' samples. The sequencing used whole blood, collected in connection with sensitization to the hapten diphenylcyclopropenone (DPC). The DNA of the CDR3 is TGTGCCAGCAGTTACTCGCCCCCGACAGGGGGGCTCTACAATGAGCAGTTCTTC. It is translated as CASSYSPPTGGLYNEQFF.